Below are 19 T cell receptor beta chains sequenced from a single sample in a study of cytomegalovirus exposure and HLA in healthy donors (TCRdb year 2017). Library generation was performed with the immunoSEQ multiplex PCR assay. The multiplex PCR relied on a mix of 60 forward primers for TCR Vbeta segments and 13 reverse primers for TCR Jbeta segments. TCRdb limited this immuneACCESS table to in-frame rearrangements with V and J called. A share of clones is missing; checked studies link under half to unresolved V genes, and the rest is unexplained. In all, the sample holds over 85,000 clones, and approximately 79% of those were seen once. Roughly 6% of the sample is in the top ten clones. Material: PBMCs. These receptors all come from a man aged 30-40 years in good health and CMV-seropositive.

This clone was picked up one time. CDR3 sequence: CASSHGDRAHEKLFF. The CDR3 nucleotides are TGTGCCAGCAGCCACGGGGACAGGGCCCACGAAAAACTGTTTTTT. The chain joins TRBV7-2 to TRBJ1-4, with 9 bases fitting TRBD1. V was clipped by 5 bases and J by 8 bases; unmatched bases: 9. The CDR3 totals 15 residues. Germline-derived CDR1 and CDR2 are SGHTA and FQGNSA.

CDR3 nucleotides: TGCGCCAGCAGCCAGACTAGCGGGGACTACAATGAGCAGTTCTTC. This sequence encodes CASSQTSGDYNEQFF. The chain employs TRBV4-3 and TRBJ2-1, with TRBD2 matching over 11 bases. CDR3 length: 15 amino acids. Germline values: CDR1 LGHNA, CDR2 YSLEER. V gave up 3 bases and J gave up 3 bases; unmatched junction bases: 1.

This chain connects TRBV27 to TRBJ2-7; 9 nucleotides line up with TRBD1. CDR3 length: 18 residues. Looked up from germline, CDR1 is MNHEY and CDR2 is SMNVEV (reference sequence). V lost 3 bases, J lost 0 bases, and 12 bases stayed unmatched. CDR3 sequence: CASSFRHRGGQGSYEQYF. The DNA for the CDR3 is TGTGCCAGCAGTTTCCGCCACCGCGGGGGACAGGGCTCCTACGAGCAGTACTTC.

CDR3 sequence (DNA): TGTGCCAGCAGTGAACAAGGACAGGGGGCCTACGAGCAGTACTTC. It translates to CASSEQGQGAYEQYF. This sequence joins TRBV25-1 and TRBJ2-7, with 10 bases lining up with TRBD1. Trimming at V came to 2 bases and at J to 2 bases, leaving 3 bases not matched to a gene. Germline CDR1 MGHDK, CDR2 SYGVNS. This CDR3 comprises 15 residues.

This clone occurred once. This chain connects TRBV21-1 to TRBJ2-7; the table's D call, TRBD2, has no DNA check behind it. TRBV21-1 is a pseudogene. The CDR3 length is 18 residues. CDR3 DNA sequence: TGTGCCAGCAGCCTGGCCGGGGTAGCGGGGGGCTGGTCCTACGAGCAGTACTTC. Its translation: CASSLAGVAGGWSYEQYF.

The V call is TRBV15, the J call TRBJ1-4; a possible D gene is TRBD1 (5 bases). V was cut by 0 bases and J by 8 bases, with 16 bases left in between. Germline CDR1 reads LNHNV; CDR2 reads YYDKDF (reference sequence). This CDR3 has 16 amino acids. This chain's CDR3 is CATSRDLEAGREKLFF. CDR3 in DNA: TGTGCCACCAGCAGAGATTTGGAGGCAGGGAGGGAAAAACTGTTTTTT.

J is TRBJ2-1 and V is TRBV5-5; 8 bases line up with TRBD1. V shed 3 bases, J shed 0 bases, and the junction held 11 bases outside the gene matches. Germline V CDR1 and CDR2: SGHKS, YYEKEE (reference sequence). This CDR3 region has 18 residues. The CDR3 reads CASSYQRQGSSSYNEQFF. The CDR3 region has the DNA TGTGCCAGCAGCTACCAAAGACAGGGGTCGAGCTCCTACAATGAGCAGTTCTTC.

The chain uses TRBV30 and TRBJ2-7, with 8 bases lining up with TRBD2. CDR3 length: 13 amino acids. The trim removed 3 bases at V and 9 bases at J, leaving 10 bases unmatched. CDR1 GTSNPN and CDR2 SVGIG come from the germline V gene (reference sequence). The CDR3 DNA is TGTGCCTGGAGCATAGCGGGGAAGTCGGGGCAGTACTTC. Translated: CAWSIAGKSGQYF. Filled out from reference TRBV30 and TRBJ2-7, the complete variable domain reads SQTIHQWPATLVQPVGSPLSLECTVEGTSNPNLYWYRQAAGRGLQLLFYSVGIGQISSEVPQNLSASRPQDRQFILSSKKLLLSDSGFYLCAWSIAGKSGQYFGPGTRLTVT.

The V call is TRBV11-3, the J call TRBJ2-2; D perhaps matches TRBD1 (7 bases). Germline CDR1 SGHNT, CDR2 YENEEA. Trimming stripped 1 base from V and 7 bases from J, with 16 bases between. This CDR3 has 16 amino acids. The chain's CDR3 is CASSLVLPGGIGELFF. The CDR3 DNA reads TGTGCCAGCAGCTTAGTTCTACCAGGGGGGATCGGGGAGCTGTTTTTT.

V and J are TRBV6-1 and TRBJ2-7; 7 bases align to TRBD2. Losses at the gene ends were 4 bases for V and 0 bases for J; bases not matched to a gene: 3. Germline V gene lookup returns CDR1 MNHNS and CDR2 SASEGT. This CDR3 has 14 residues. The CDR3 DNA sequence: TGTGCCAGCAGTGCCGGGACTAACTCCTACGAGCAGTACTTC. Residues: CASSAGTNSYEQYF.

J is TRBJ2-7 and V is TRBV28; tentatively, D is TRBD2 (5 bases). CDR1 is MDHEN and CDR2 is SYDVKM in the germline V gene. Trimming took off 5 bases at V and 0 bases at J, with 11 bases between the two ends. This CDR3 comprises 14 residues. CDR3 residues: CASSPRGPSYEQYF. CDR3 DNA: TGTGCCAGCAGTCCCAGAGGGCCCTCCTACGAGCAGTACTTC. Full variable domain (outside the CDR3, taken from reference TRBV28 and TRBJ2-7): DVKVTQSSRYLVKRTGEKVFLECVQDMDHENMFWYRQDPGLGLRLIYFSYDVKMKEKGDIPEGYSVSREKKERFSLILESASTNQTSMYLCASSPRGPSYEQYFGPGTRLTVT.

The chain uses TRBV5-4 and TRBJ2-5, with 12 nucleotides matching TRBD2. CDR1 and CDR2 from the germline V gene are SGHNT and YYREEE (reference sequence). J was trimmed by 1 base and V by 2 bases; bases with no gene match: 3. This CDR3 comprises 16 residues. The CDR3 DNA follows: TGTGCCAGCAGCTTAACGGGACTAGCGGGCCAAGAGACCCAGTACTTC. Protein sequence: CASSLTGLAGQETQYF.

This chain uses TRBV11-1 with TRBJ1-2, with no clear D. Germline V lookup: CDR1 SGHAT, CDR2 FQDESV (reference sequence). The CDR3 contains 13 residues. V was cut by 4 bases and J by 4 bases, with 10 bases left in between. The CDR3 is CASSSGGIYGYTF. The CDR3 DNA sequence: TGTGCCAGCAGCTCGGGCGGGATCTATGGCTACACCTTC.

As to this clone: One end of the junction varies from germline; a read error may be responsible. The CDR3 DNA is TGTGCCTGGGAGCAACTGAACCCTGAATCTTTCTTT. Translated, it gives CAWEQLNPESFF. This rearrangement joins TRBV30 to TRBJ1-1, with D hard to call. Germline values: CDR1 GTSNPN, CDR2 SVGIG (reference sequence). The CDR3 covers 12 residues. The variable domain in full, completed from reference TRBV30 and TRBJ1-1, reads SQTIHQWPATLVQPVGSPLSLECTVEGTSNPNLYWYRQAAGRGLQLLFYSVGIGQISSEVPQNLSASRPQDRQFILSSKKLLLSDSGFYLCAWEQLNPESFFGQGTRLTVV.

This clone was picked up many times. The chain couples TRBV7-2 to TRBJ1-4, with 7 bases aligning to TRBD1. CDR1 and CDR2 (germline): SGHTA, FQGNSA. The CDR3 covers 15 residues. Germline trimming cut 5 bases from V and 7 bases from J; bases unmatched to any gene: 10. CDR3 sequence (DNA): TGTGCCAGCAGCGGGGGACAGTTGAGTGGTGAAAAACTGTTTTTT. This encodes CASSGGQLSGEKLFF. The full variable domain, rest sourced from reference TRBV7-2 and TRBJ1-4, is GAGVSQSPSNKVTEKGKDVELRCDPISGHTALYWYRQSLGQGLEFLIYFQGNSAPDKSGLPSDRFSAERTGGSVSTLTIQRTQQEDSAVYLCASSGGQLSGEKLFFGSGTQLSVL.

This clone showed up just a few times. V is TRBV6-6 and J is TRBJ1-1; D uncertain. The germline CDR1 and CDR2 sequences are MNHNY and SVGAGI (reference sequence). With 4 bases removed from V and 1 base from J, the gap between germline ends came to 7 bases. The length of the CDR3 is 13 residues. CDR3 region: CASSFRGNTEAFF. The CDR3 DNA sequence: TGTGCCAGCAGTTTCCGGGGGAACACTGAAGCTTTCTTT.

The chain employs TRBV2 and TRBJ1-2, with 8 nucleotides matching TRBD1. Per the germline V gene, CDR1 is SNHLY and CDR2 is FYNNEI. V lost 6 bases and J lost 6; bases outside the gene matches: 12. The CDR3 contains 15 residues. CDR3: CASRAEYRGQDGYTF. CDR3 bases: TGTGCCAGCAGAGCCGAATACAGGGGACAGGATGGCTACACCTTC.

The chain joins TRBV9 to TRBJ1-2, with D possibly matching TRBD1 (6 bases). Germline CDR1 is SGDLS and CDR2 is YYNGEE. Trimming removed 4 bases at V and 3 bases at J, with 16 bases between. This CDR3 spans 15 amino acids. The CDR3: CASSSGTTYDYGYTF. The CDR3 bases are TGTGCCAGCAGCAGCGGGACAACTTATGACTATGGCTACACCTTC.

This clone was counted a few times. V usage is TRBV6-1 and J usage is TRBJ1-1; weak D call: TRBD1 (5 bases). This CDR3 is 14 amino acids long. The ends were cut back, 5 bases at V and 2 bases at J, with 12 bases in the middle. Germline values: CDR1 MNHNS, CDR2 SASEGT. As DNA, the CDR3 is TGTGCCAGCAGTCCGCGGGACCCAAACACTGAAGCTTTCTTT. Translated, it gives CASSPRDPNTEAFF.